Listed here are 14 T cell receptor beta chains from one sample, sequenced in a study of cytomegalovirus exposure and HLA in healthy donors. 13 Jbeta primers and 60 Vbeta primers were used for the PCR. The assay was immunoSEQ multiplex PCR, and TCRdb's table has in-frame clones only and misses some. The repertoire shows about 90,000 clones; the top ten hold about 3.4%. Sequencing was done on a sample of PBMCs. All receptors come from a woman aged 25 to 39 in good health and CMV-seronegative.

The chain joins TRBV19 to TRBJ2-2; TRBD2 aligns across 11 bases. Germline V CDR1 and CDR2: LNHDA, SQIVND (reference sequence). The CDR3 spans 20 residues. With V trimmed by 0 bases and J by 5 bases, 14 bases remained unmatched. CDR3 in DNA: TGTGCCAGTAGTATAGATCAACCTAGCGGGAGGCCCTATTGGACCGGGGAGCTGTTTTTT. This sequence encodes CASSIDQPSGRPYWTGELFF.

The DNA of the CDR3 is TGCGCCAGCAGTGGTCAGGGCGCTTTTTATGATACGCAGTATTTT. Translating it yields CASSGQGAFYDTQYF. The chain uses TRBV5-1 and TRBJ2-3; TRBD1 might be the D (5 bases). CDR1 and CDR2 from the germline V gene are SGHRS and YFSETQ. The length of the CDR3 is 15 residues. V lost 5 bases and J lost 6, with 19 bases in between.

The CDR3 spells CASSLGQLYTDTQYF. CDR3 DNA sequence: TGTGCCAGCAGCTTAGGACAGCTATACACAGATACGCAGTATTTT. The V call is TRBV11-3, the J call TRBJ2-3, with D tentatively TRBD1 (5 bases). The germline CDR1 and CDR2 sequences are SGHNT and YENEEA. V lost 1 base, J lost 2 bases, and 10 bases lay in between. This CDR3 has 15 amino acids.

CDR3 residues: CASSLESWGDEGTGELFF. The CDR3 nucleotides are TGTGCCAGCAGCTTAGAGTCCTGGGGGGACGAGGGAACCGGGGAGCTGTTTTTT. The chain joins TRBV11-3 to TRBJ2-2; the D gene is possibly TRBD2 (6 bases). This CDR3 has 18 amino acids. V was trimmed by 0 bases and J by 5 bases, leaving 19 bases between them. Germline CDR1 SGHNT, CDR2 YENEEA. The full variable domain, in which reference TRBV11-3 and TRBJ2-2 provide the parts outside the CDR3, is EAGVVQSPRYKIIEKKQPVAFWCNPISGHNTLYWYLQNLGQGPELLIRYENEEAVDDSQLPKDRFSAERLKGVDSTLKIQPAELGDSAVYLCASSLESWGDEGTGELFFGEGSRLTVL.

The chain recombines TRBV7-2 with TRBJ1-4; D possibly corresponds to TRBD1 (5 bases). Germline V CDR1 and CDR2: SGHTA, FQGNSA. Trimming shortened V by 1 base and J by 3 bases, and 9 bases separated the two germline ends. CDR3 length: 15 residues. CDR3 sequence reads: CASSLGEGSNEKLFF. DNA of the CDR3: TGTGCCAGCAGCTTAGGGGAGGGGTCTAATGAAAAACTGTTTTTT.

As regards this clone: One junction end disagrees with the germline gene, perhaps due to a read error. Other DNA sequences within the sample encode an identical CDR3. The chain uses TRBV10-2 and TRBJ2-5, with 9 bases matching TRBD1. CDR3 length: 14 residues. In germline, CDR1 is WSHSY, CDR2 SAAADI. The CDR3 spells CASSWDRAMETQYF. In DNA form, the CDR3 reads TGCGCCAGCAGTTGGGACAGGGCGATGGAGACCCAATACTTC.

The chain recombines TRBV6-5 with TRBJ1-4; no clear D. The CDR3 covers 14 residues. Germline V lookup: CDR1 MNHEY, CDR2 SVGAGI. Trimming took off 2 bases at V and 8 bases at J, with 12 bases between the two ends. CDR3 sequence reads: CASSYGREKEKLFF. In DNA form, the CDR3 reads TGTGCCAGCAGTTACGGAAGGGAGAAGGAAAAACTGTTTTTT.

V and J are TRBV5-4 and TRBJ1-5; perhaps TRBD1 as D (5 bases). The germline V gene has CDR1 SGHNT and CDR2 YYREEE (reference sequence). CDR3 length: 13 residues. V was shortened by 4 bases and J by 6 bases, with 11 bases between the two germline ends. The CDR3 DNA sequence: TGTGCCAGCAGCGGGGGGGAGGGTCAGCCCCAGCATTTT. Amino acid sequence: CASSGGEGQPQHF.

V and J are TRBV5-1 and TRBJ1-1, with 9 bases identical to TRBD1. CDR1 and CDR2 (germline): SGHRS, YFSETQ. This CDR3 has 16 amino acids. Trimming took 2 bases from V and 0 from J; bases not matched to a gene: 5. The CDR3 sequence is CASSFGDRAMNTEAFF. The CDR3 DNA is TGCGCCAGCAGCTTCGGGGACAGGGCAATGAACACTGAAGCTTTCTTT.

The V and J genes are TRBV11-2 and TRBJ1-6; 9 bases align to TRBD1. With V trimmed by 7 bases and J by 14 bases, 15 bases remained unmatched. Germline-derived CDR1 and CDR2 are SGHAT and FQNNGV. The CDR3 covers 15 residues. The CDR3 is CASNHRTGVIQTLHF. CDR3 DNA: TGTGCCAGCAACCACCGGACAGGGGTAATTCAAACCCTCCACTTT.

This sequence joins TRBV11-1 and TRBJ2-3; 11 bases line up with TRBD1. CDR3 length: 19 amino acids. Per the germline V gene, CDR1 is SGHAT and CDR2 is FQDESV (reference sequence). The trim removed 3 bases at V and 0 bases at J, leaving 11 bases unmatched. The CDR3 coding sequence is TGTGCCAGCAGCTTCTCGGGGACAGGGGGTCCATCTAGCACAGATACGCAGTATTTT. Translation: CASSFSGTGGPSSTDTQYF. Using reference TRBV11-1 and TRBJ2-3 for the parts outside the CDR3, the full variable domain is EAEVAQSPRYKITEKSQAVAFWCDPISGHATLYWYRQILGQGPELLVQFQDESVVDDSQLPKDRFSAERLKGVDSTLKIQPAELGDSAMYLCASSFSGTGGPSSTDTQYFGPGTRLTVL.

CDR3 sequence (DNA): TGTGCCAGCAGTGGACTAGCGGGGGGTAAGCAGTTCTTC. Translated: CASSGLAGGKQFF. V gene TRBV9 combines with J gene TRBJ2-1; the match to TRBD2 covers 14 bases. The CDR3 loop spans 13 amino acids. The V and J ends lost 5 bases and 11 bases, in that order; junction bases with no gene match: 3. CDR1 is SGDLS and CDR2 is YYNGEE in the germline V gene.

The chain uses TRBV5-1 and TRBJ2-1; TRBD2 matches 11 bases. CDR1 and CDR2 from the germline V gene are SGHRS and YFSETQ. With 0 bases clipped from V and 12 bases from J, the junction kept 11 bases outside the gene matches. The CDR3 has 16 amino acids. The CDR3 nucleotides are TGCGCCAGCAGCTTGGGACTAGCGGGACCGGCAAGGAGGCAGTTCTTC. Amino acid sequence: CASSLGLAGPARRQFF.

The rearrangement joins TRBV2 to TRBJ2-7; unclear D gene. CDR1 and CDR2 (germline): SNHLY, FYNNEI. V dropped 3 bases and J dropped 0 bases, with 6 bases sitting between them. CDR3 length equals 13 residues. The CDR3 DNA sequence: TGTGCCAGCAGTGACGTTCTCTCCTACGAGCAGTACTTC. It is translated as CASSDVLSYEQYF.